Presented here are 23 T cell receptor beta chains from one specimen sequenced in a study of T cell clonality in common variable immunodeficiency (dated by TCRdb to the mid-2010s). The library was obtained by the immunoSEQ multiplex PCR assay. TCRdb took over this immuneACCESS table, retaining in-frame rearrangements with V and J assigned. Such tables are incomplete; in checked studies, under half of the missing clones stem from an unresolved V gene, and the remainder is unexplained. This sample holds 45,000 to 65,000 clones in total, without any singletons. Together, the top ten hold 2% to 2.5% of the sample. The sequenced sample was peripheral blood mononuclear cells. These receptors all come from a person between 18 and 75 years old in good health.

In its sample, this clone was seen many times. From the germline J gene comes the end of the CDR3, since the read stops 3 residues before it. The rearrangement links TRBV30 to TRBJ1-5; possibly TRBD1 for D (6 bases). Germline V lookup: CDR1 GTSNPN, CDR2 SVGIG (reference sequence). The CDR3 length is 14 residues. V lost 0 bases to trimming and J lost 7 bases, with 13 bases between them. CDR3 in amino acids: CAWSVGGSGQPQHF. The covered CDR3 bases are TGTGCCTGGAGTGTAGGGGGTAGTGGCCAGCCC.

This clone appeared many times. The read is 3 residues too short to cover the CDR3 end, so that end is filled in from the germline J gene. The rearrangement joins TRBV11-2 to TRBJ2-3; TRBD2 matches at 8 bases. The J segment lost 6 bases and the V segment lost 4 bases, leaving 9 bases of the junction unmatched. The germline gives CDR1 SGHAT, CDR2 FQNNGV. The CDR3 is 15 residues long. CDR3: CASSSLAGGGDTQYF. The part of the CDR3 DNA that was read is TGTGCCAGCAGCTCGCTAGCGGGTGGGGGGGATACG.

This clone was counted at least ten times. The read is 3 residues too short to cover the CDR3 end, so that end is filled in from the germline J gene. The chain carries TRBV5-6 and TRBJ2-1; 7 bases align to TRBD1. This CDR3 is built from 13 residues. Germline CDR1 SGHDT, CDR2 YYEEEE. Trimming cost V 2 bases and J 7 bases; bases outside gene matches: 3. CDR3 residues: CASSLGTANEQFF. CDR3 DNA (partial): TGTGCCAGCAGCTTAGGGACAGCAAATGAG.

This clone was counted ten times or more. The observed sequence ends 3 residues before the CDR3 terminus, with the missing tail filled in from the germline J gene. This rearrangement joins TRBV18 to TRBJ2-7; TRBD2 matches at 9 bases. The CDR3 sequence is 16 residues long. The V segment lost 3 bases and the J segment 1 base; nucleotides outside the gene matches: 7. Germline CDR1 reads KGHSH; CDR2 reads LQKENI. The CDR3 sequence is CASSPSGSSISYEQYF. The DNA read from the CDR3 is TGTGCCAGCTCACCTAGCGGGAGCTCTATTTCCTACGAG.

This clone was counted at least ten times. The read terminates 3 residues ahead of where the CDR3 ends, so the germline J gene completes it. The rearrangement joins TRBV5-1 to TRBJ1-3; 7 positions match TRBD1. The CDR3 has 16 amino acids. V was clipped by 0 bases and J by 1 base; unmatched bases: 4. Germline CDR1 and CDR2: SGHRS and YFSETQ. The sequenced CDR3 bases are TGCGCCAGCAGCTTGGGAACAGGGGAGTCTGGAAACACC. Protein product: CASSLGTGESGNT. The full CDR3 protein is CASSLGTGESGNTIYF. Filled out from reference TRBV5-1 and TRBJ1-3, the complete variable domain reads KAGVTQTPRYLIKTRGQQVTLSCSPISGHRSVSWYQQTPGQGLQFLFEYFSETQRNKGNFPGRFSGRQFSNSRSEMNVSTLELGDSALYLCASSLGTGESGNTIYFGEGSWLTVV.

The sample holds many counts of this clone. The sequence runs out 3 residues before the end of the CDR3; the remainder is reconstructed from the germline J gene. The chain joins TRBV7-3 to TRBJ2-2; 7 nucleotides align to TRBD1. The CDR3 spans 15 residues. After removal of 3 bases from V and 4 bases from J, the junction contained 5 bases not matched to a gene. Germline CDR1 and CDR2: SGHTA and FQGTGA. CDR3 loop: CASSFDRVGTGELFF. Partial CDR3 DNA: TGTGCCAGCAGCTTTGACAGGGTGGGCACCGGGGAG.

At least ten counts were recorded for this clone. The CDR3 end falls 3 residues outside the read, so it is completed with the germline J gene. The chain carries TRBV20-1 and TRBJ2-6; D is perhaps TRBD1 (5 bases). The V end was cut by 5 bases, the J end by 4 bases, with 15 bases between. CDR1 DFQATT and CDR2 SNEGSKA come from the germline V gene (reference sequence). The length of the CDR3 is 15 residues. The CDR3 region is CSAHQGLGGANVLTF. The CDR3 bases that were read are TGCAGTGCTCATCAGGGCCTAGGGGGGGCCAACGTC.

This clone was found many times. The read finishes 3 residues shy of the CDR3 end, and the germline J gene is used to complete it. The chain employs TRBV6-1 and TRBJ2-7; D might be TRBD1 (7 bases). This CDR3 spans 14 amino acids. Germline values: CDR1 MNHNS, CDR2 SASEGT. Deletions cut 2 bases from V and 6 bases from J, with 14 bases between. This CDR3 is CASSESRGVSEQYF. The DNA read from the CDR3 is TGTGCCAGCAGTGAAAGCAGGGGGGTTTCCGAG.

Note on this clone: The CDR3 goes on 3 residues after the read ends, and that part is filled in from the germline J gene. The chain is built from TRBV6-2 or TRBV6-3 and TRBJ2-2; 8 nucleotides line up with TRBD1. The V segment lost 6 bases and the J segment 8 bases; nucleotides outside the gene matches: 11. The CDR3 contains 15 residues. From germline, CDR1 is MNHEY and CDR2 SVGEGT. The CDR3 loop is CASRNRTGLLGELFF. Partial CDR3 DNA: TGTGCCAGCAGGAACCGGACAGGGCTTTTAGGGGAG.

This clone occurred a few times. The read halts 3 residues ahead of the CDR3 end, with the missing end drawn from the germline J gene. The chain joins TRBV11-2 to TRBJ2-7, with 10 bases fitting TRBD2. The CDR3 is made up of 15 amino acids. The ends lost 0 bases at V and 2 bases at J; junction bases unmatched: 1. Germline V lookup: CDR1 SGHAT, CDR2 FQNNGV. The sequenced part of the CDR3 DNA is TGTGCCAGCAGCTTAGACAGCGGGAGGGCCTACGAG. Amino acid sequence: CASSLDSGRAYE. The whole CDR3 sequence reads CASSLDSGRAYEQYF.

This clone was counted between two and nine times. The read is 3 residues too short to cover the CDR3 end, so that end is filled in from the germline J gene. The chain is built from TRBV2 and TRBJ2-5; D possibly corresponds to TRBD1 (6 bases). This CDR3 has 15 residues. V lost 7 bases and J lost 5, with 20 bases in between. Germline V CDR1 and CDR2: SNHLY, FYNNEI. The part of the CDR3 DNA that was read is TGTGCCAGCAAGTTACAGGGTAGCCTTAGGGAGACC. It encodes CASKLQGSLRET. The whole CDR3 protein reads CASKLQGSLRETQYF.

Details on this clone: The DNA ends 3 residues before the CDR3 does, and the rest of the CDR3 is filled in from the germline J gene. This chain connects TRBV30 to TRBJ1-2; TRBD1 is a possible D gene (5 bases). Germline V CDR1 and CDR2: GTSNPN, SVGIG (reference sequence). V lost 1 base and J lost 2, with 8 bases in between. The CDR3 extends over 13 amino acids. The CDR3 loop reads CAWSEGQNYGYTF. CDR3 bases read: TGTGCCTGGAGTGAGGGGCAGAACTATGGC.

This clone was recorded at least ten times. The read halts 3 residues ahead of the CDR3 end, with the missing end drawn from the germline J gene. This chain joins TRBV5-1 and TRBJ1-2, with 10 nucleotides matching TRBD1. Germline V gene lookup returns CDR1 SGHRS and CDR2 YFSETQ. CDR3 length equals 16 residues. With 4 bases clipped from V and 6 bases from J, the junction kept 12 bases outside the gene matches. CDR3 bases read: TGCGCCAGCAGCGCTGGCCGGGACAGGGGTTTCGATGGC. It codes for CASSAGRDRGFDG. From start to end, the CDR3 is CASSAGRDRGFDGYTF.

This clone was detected many times. With the read ending 3 residues before the CDR3 end, the germline J gene is used to fill in that end. V usage is TRBV4-1 and J usage is TRBJ1-2, with 7 bases that match TRBD1. CDR1 MGHRA and CDR2 YSYEKL come from the germline V gene. This CDR3 comprises 13 residues. The V and J ends lost 2 bases and 4 bases, in that order; junction bases with no gene match: 1. The CDR3 bases that were read are TGCGCCAGCAGCCAAAGGGACAGCTATGGC. This codes for CASSQRDSYG. The CDR3 in its entirety is CASSQRDSYGYTF.

This clone has at least ten counts. The CDR3 is cut off 3 residues early in the read; its end comes from the germline J gene. The chain joins TRBV7-8 to TRBJ1-5, with D possibly being TRBD1 (5 bases). Germline V gene data show CDR1 as SGHVS and CDR2 as FQNEAQ. The length of the CDR3 is 15 residues. Trimming removed 5 bases at V and 0 bases at J, with 11 bases between. The CDR3 bases that were read are TGTGCCAGCAGCCCCCGGACAAGTAGCAATCAGCCC. Translating gives CASSPRTSSNQP. The complete CDR3 protein is CASSPRTSSNQPQHF.

In regard to this clone: The read terminates 3 residues ahead of where the CDR3 ends, so the germline J gene completes it. The chain has TRBV20-1 and TRBJ2-7; 7 nucleotides match TRBD2. Looked up from germline, CDR1 is DFQATT and CDR2 is SNEGSKA (reference sequence). The CDR3 sequence is 13 residues long. CDR3 bases read: TGCGGTGTCCCCGGGACTAACATCTACGAG. It codes for CGVPGTNIYE. The full CDR3 protein is CGVPGTNIYEQYF.

A few counts support this clone. Read coverage stops 3 residues before the CDR3 terminus; the germline J gene supplies the remainder. The V gene is TRBV19, the J gene TRBJ1-6; D is perhaps TRBD1 (6 bases). The CDR3 covers 15 residues. Looked up from germline, CDR1 is LNHDA and CDR2 is SQIVND (reference sequence). The V end lost 11 bases, the J end lost 2 bases, and 16 bases lay between the germline ends. Incomplete CDR3 DNA: TGTGCCGTGGGGGCGAGGGGAACCTATAATTCACCC. This translates into CAVGARGTYNSP. The whole CDR3 is CAVGARGTYNSPLHF.

This clone was seen ten or more times. The read comes to an end 3 residues before the CDR3 does, leaving the germline J gene to fill in the end. The J gene is TRBJ2-1, the V gene TRBV12-3 or TRBV12-4; D unclear. This CDR3 has 11 residues. Trimming took off 2 bases at V and 8 bases at J, with 4 bases between the two ends. CDR3 in amino acids: CASSLRDEQFF. The DNA read from the CDR3 is TGTGCCAGCAGTTTAAGGGATGAG.

This clone was seen many times. The CDR3 extends 3 residues past the end of the read, so its final part is completed from the germline J gene. The gene calls are TRBV19 and TRBJ2-1; D possibly corresponds to TRBD2 (7 bases). The CDR3 runs to 16 residues. V was pared by 3 bases and J by 0 bases, with 12 bases between. Germline V lookup: CDR1 LNHDA, CDR2 SQIVND (reference sequence). The CDR3 bases that were read are TGTGCCAGTAGTATTGGGGGCGGGAGCTCCTACAATGAG. It specifies CASSIGGGSSYNE. The entire CDR3 protein is CASSIGGGSSYNEQFF. Full variable domain (remainder filled in from reference TRBV19 and TRBJ2-1): DGGITQSPKYLFRKEGQNVTLSCEQNLNHDAMYWYRQDPGQGLRLIYYSQIVNDFQKGDIAEGYSVSREKKESFPLTVTSAQKNPTAFYLCASSIGGGSSYNEQFFGPGTRLTVL.

This clone showed up many times. Sequencing ends 3 residues short of the CDR3 end; the germline J gene provides the rest. The genes are TRBV20-1 and TRBJ2-4; TRBD1 matches at 7 bases. Germline V gene sequence: CDR1 DFQATT, CDR2 SNEGSKA (reference sequence). Trimming at V came to 2 bases and at J to 4 bases, leaving 11 bases not matched to a gene. The CDR3 is made up of 16 amino acids. CDR3 region: CSARRTPGTEKNIQYF. CDR3 DNA (partial): TGCAGTGCTAGACGAACCCCCGGGACAGAGAAAAACATT.

This clone was found many times. The read is 3 residues too short to cover the CDR3 end, so that end is filled in from the germline J gene. The rearrangement links TRBV20-1 to TRBJ2-4, with a possible D match to TRBD1 (6 bases). With 6 bases removed from V and 9 bases from J, the gap between germline ends came to 18 bases. Germline loops: CDR1 DFQATT, CDR2 SNEGSKA (reference sequence). The CDR3 length is 13 residues. The CDR3 region is CSAGDMFLRIQYF. The CDR3 bases that were read are TGCAGTGCCGGGGACATGTTCTTGCGCATT.

This clone was counted ten times or more. The read terminates 3 residues ahead of where the CDR3 ends, so the germline J gene completes it. V gene TRBV5-5 combines with J gene TRBJ2-5, with D possibly matching TRBD1 (5 bases). CDR3 length: 14 residues. Looked up from germline, CDR1 is SGHKS and CDR2 is YYEKEE (reference sequence). V was trimmed by 3 bases and J by 7 bases, leaving 16 bases between them. This CDR3 is CASSSFGLQGTQYF. The CDR3 DNA, read in part, is TGTGCCAGCAGCTCCTTTGGGCTCCAGGGGACC. The full variable domain, its missing parts supplied by reference TRBV5-5 and TRBJ2-5, is DAGVTQSPTHLIKTRGQQVTLRCSPISGHKSVSWYQQVLGQGPQFIFQYYEKEERGRGNFPDRFSARQFPNYSSELNVNALLLGDSALYLCASSSFGLQGTQYFGPGTRLLVL.

This clone showed up many times. The read stops 3 residues short of the end of the CDR3; the missing end is completed from the germline J gene. J is TRBJ1-5 and V is TRBV10-3, with 7 positions matching TRBD1. V trimming: 10 bases; J trimming: 4 bases; junction bases outside the gene matches: 10. CDR1 and CDR2 (germline): ENHRY, SYGVKD. This CDR3 region has 14 residues. The CDR3 sequence is CATTGDSVNQPQHF. Incomplete CDR3 DNA: TGTGCCACAACGGGGGACAGCGTAAATCAGCCC.